These 10 T cell receptor beta chains were all obtained from the same sample, sequenced in a study of siplizumab effects on memory and regulatory T cells. Here immunoSEQ multiplex PCR was the method, and the copy in TCRdb shows in-frame clones only, minus some. The sample yields some 100,000 clones, about 95% seen once. Sequences were obtained from Tregs sorted from blood. The receptors originated from a human donor in good health.

The rearrangement uses TRBV11-2 and TRBJ2-4; tentatively, D is TRBD2 (6 bases). This CDR3 is 15 amino acids long. V was shortened by 6 bases and J by 2 bases, with 14 bases between the two germline ends. Germline V gene sequence: CDR1 SGHAT, CDR2 FQNNGV. CDR3 region: CASRPSGGTKNIQYF. CDR3 nucleotides: TGTGCCAGCAGACCATCCGGCGGGACCAAAAACATTCAGTACTTC.

CDR3 sequence: CASSWTSGRVSNEQFF. The CDR3 DNA sequence: TGTGCCAGCAGTTGGACTAGCGGGAGGGTCAGCAATGAGCAGTTCTTC. The genes are TRBV6-5 and TRBJ2-1, with TRBD2 matching 15 bases. There are 16 residues in the CDR3. The trim removed 4 bases at V and 6 bases at J, leaving 4 bases unmatched. The germline V gene encodes CDR1 MNHEY and CDR2 SVGAGI.

The chain combines TRBV7-6 with TRBJ2-3; tentatively, D is TRBD2 (6 bases). Deletions cut 3 bases from V and 4 bases from J, with 11 bases between. This CDR3 comprises 14 residues. Germline V gene lookup returns CDR1 SGHVS and CDR2 FNYEAQ. CDR3 region: CASSLRRGADTQYF. The CDR3 region has the DNA TGTGCCAGCAGCTTGAGGCGGGGAGCAGATACGCAGTATTTT.

The chain has TRBV11-2 and TRBJ1-2; tentative D call: TRBD1 (5 bases). Germline CDR1 reads SGHAT; CDR2 reads FQNNGV. The CDR3 spans 14 residues. Trimming pared 4 bases from V and 4 bases from J, leaving 13 bases between. The CDR3 nucleotides are TGTGCCAGCAGCTCGCCCGGGGGGTCCTATGGCTACACCTTC. Translated, it gives CASSSPGGSYGYTF.

This clone was recorded only once. The chain carries TRBV18 and TRBJ2-7; TRBD2 agrees at 7 bases. Trimming at V came to 6 bases and at J to 3 bases, leaving 8 bases not matched to a gene. CDR1 and CDR2 from the germline V gene are KGHSH and LQKENI. The CDR3 runs to 14 residues. As DNA, the CDR3 is TGTGCCAGCTCCCCCGGGTCTAGCGGCTACGAGCAGTACTTC. This translates into CASSPGSSGYEQYF.

The chain combines TRBV29-1 with TRBJ1-2; the D is unclear. This CDR3 is 12 amino acids long. V gave up 2 bases and J gave up 0 bases, with 4 bases separating them. CDR1 is SQVTM and CDR2 is ANQGSEA in the germline V gene. The CDR3 DNA reads as TGCAGCGTTGAACTGGCTAACTATGGCTACACCTTC. Translating it yields CSVELANYGYTF.

This clone was found once. With a much larger clone just one base away, this may be a read error. Distinct nucleotide sequences in the sample also encode this CDR3. The gene calls are TRBV5-1 and TRBJ2-1, with TRBD2 identical over 8 bases. J lost 2 bases, V lost 2 bases, and 15 bases had no gene match. The CDR3 is 19 residues long. Per germline, CDR1 SGHRS and CDR2 YFSETQ. The CDR3 nucleotides read TGCGCCAGCAGCTTCAACGCTGCCGGGACTAGTGGGGCCTACAATGAGCAGTTCTTC. Its protein is CASSFNAAGTSGAYNEQFF.

V is TRBV28 and J is TRBJ2-5; 10 nucleotides line up with TRBD1. The CDR3 spans 16 residues. Germline V gene sequence: CDR1 MDHEN, CDR2 SYDVKM. Trimming took 5 bases from V and 5 from J; bases not matched to a gene: 11. In DNA, the CDR3 is TGTGCCAGCAGTACCTATGGACAGGGGGGCATGGAGACCCAGTACTTC. Translated: CASSTYGQGGMETQYF.

The chain combines TRBV6-5 with TRBJ2-7; TRBD2 aligns across 8 bases. Germline CDR1 is MNHEY and CDR2 is SVGAGI. CDR3 size: 14 residues. V dropped 4 bases and J dropped 2; count of bases not matched to a gene: 4. CDR3 nucleotide sequence: TGTGCCAGCAGTTTTGACGGGAGGGCCTACGAGCAGTACTTC. Translation: CASSFDGRAYEQYF.

In its sample, this clone was seen once. The rearrangement uses TRBV15 and TRBJ2-3; no clear D gene. The V end was cut by 0 bases, the J end by 8 bases, with 12 bases between. From germline, CDR1 is LNHNV and CDR2 YYDKDF (reference sequence). This CDR3 spans 14 amino acids. CDR3 residues: CATSRDGRRGTQYF. The CDR3 nucleotides read TGTGCCACCAGCAGAGATGGGCGTAGAGGTACGCAGTATTTT.